A selection of T cell receptor beta chains follows, all from one sample in a study of cytomegalovirus exposure and HLA in healthy donors. Sequencing was performed with immunoSEQ multiplex PCR; in TCRdb, only in-frame clones are kept and a portion is missing. Here the sample spans around 150,000 clones, 80% being singletons. What was sequenced was PBMCs. These receptors came from a man younger than 45 in good health. CDR3s include the opening cysteine and the closing phenylalanine or tryptophan. D genes are given only for firm matches. For some rows the clone size is stated as once, few or many, or as a class when expanded; others skip it.

>NA|TRBV12-5|TRBJ2-7|TRBD2
TGTGCTAGTGGTTCCAGTCTAGCGGGAGGGCCCTACGAGCAGTACTTC
CASGSSLAGGPYEQYF
>NA|TRBV28|TRBJ1-4|NA
TGTGCCAGCAGCCCCGCCCAGGCGGGTAATGAAAAACTGTTTTTT
CASSPAQAGNEKLFF
>NA|TRBV6-1|TRBJ2-1|NA
TGTGCCAGCAGTGAAGTTGCCGGGTACAATGAGCAGTTCTTC
CASSEVAGYNEQFF
>NA|TRBV4-1|TRBJ2-1|TRBD1
TGCGCCAGCAGCCAAGAACCAGGGGGCTCCTACAATGAGCAGTTCTTC
CASSQEPGGSYNEQFF
>NA|TRBV18|TRBJ2-1|NA
TGTGCCAGCTCACCAAGTCTTAGCAGCGAGCAGTTCTTC
CASSPSLSSEQFF
>once|TRBV5-1|TRBJ2-7|TRBD2
TGCGCCAGCAGCTTGTATTGGACTAGCGGGACAAGAAGATACGAGCAGTACTTC
CASSLYWTSGTRRYEQYF
>NA|TRBV9|TRBJ2-5|TRBD1
TGTGCCAGCAGCGTCCCGGGGACAGGAGAGACCCAGTACTTC
CASSVPGTGETQYF
>NA|TRBV9|TRBJ2-4|NA
TGTGCCAGCAGCGTAGTGCCTGGCAACATTCAGTACTTC
CASSVVPGNIQYF
>NA|TRBV5-1|TRBJ1-4|NA
TGCGCCAGCAGCTTGGAGGAGAGGGCACTGAGAGAAAAACTGTTTTTT
CASSLEERALREKLFF
>few|TRBV6-6|TRBJ2-1|TRBD1
TGTGCCAGCGGCCGACAGGGGACCTACAATGAGCAGTTCTTC
CASGRQGTYNEQFF
>NA|TRBV6-1|TRBJ2-7|NA
TGTGCCACCACCCGGCCCGTGGCAGGGATCCACGAGCAGTACTTC
CATTRPVAGIHEQYF
>NA|TRBV5-6|TRBJ2-5|TRBD2
TGTGCCAGCGAACGGGGAGGGTTAGAGACCCAGTACTTC
CASERGGLETQYF
>NA|TRBV5-5|TRBJ1-1|TRBD1
TGTGCCAGCAGAGGGACAGGGGGCAAAACTGAAGCTTTCTTT
CASRGTGGKTEAFF
>NA|TRBV7-9|TRBJ1-1|TRBD1
TGTGCCAGCAGCTTTCGGACAGGGGTTGGGTTGAGGAACACTGAAGCTTTCTTT
CASSFRTGVGLRNTEAFF
>few|TRBV4-1|TRBJ1-2|TRBD1
TGCGCCAGCAGCCATCTTACAGGGGGCGCCGGCTATGGCTACACCTTC
CASSHLTGGAGYGYTF
>NA|TRBV27|TRBJ1-3|TRBD1
TGTGCCAGCAGTCCCGGGGACAGATACACCATATATTTT
CASSPGDRYTIYF
>few|TRBV4-3|TRBJ1-4|NA
TGCGCCAGCAGCCAAGATTGGCCGTCGCATGAAAAACTGTTTTTT
CASSQDWPSHEKLFF
>NA|TRBV27|TRBJ1-1|NA
TGTGCCAGCAGTCCGGGAGGGTTGGGGAACACTGAAGCTTTCTTT
CASSPGGLGNTEAFF
>few|TRBV4-1|TRBJ2-5|TRBD1
TGCGCCAGCAGCCCGACGGACAGGGGGCAAGAGACCCAGTACTTC
CASSPTDRGQETQYF
>NA|TRBV4-1|TRBJ2-1|NA
TGCGCCAGCAGCCAATTCGGGGAGGACTCCTACAATGAGCAGTTCTTC
CASSQFGEDSYNEQFF
>NA|TRBV7-8|TRBJ2-1|TRBD2
TGTGCCAGCAGCCCACGCCTAGCGGTGTCCTACAATGAGCAGTTCTTC
CASSPRLAVSYNEQFF
>NA|TRBV28|TRBJ1-5|NA
TGTGCCGTACGGGGGGGGCGCGATCAGCCCCAGCATTTT
CAVRGGRDQPQHF
>NA|TRBV29-1|TRBJ2-7|NA
TGCAGCGTAGTGATCGGTCTGTGGAGCGAGCAGTACTTC
CSVVIGLWSEQYF
>NA|TRBV10-3|TRBJ2-7|TRBD2
TGTGCCATCAGTGAACTAGCGGGAGAGTACGAGCAGTACTTC
CAISELAGEYEQYF
>NA|TRBV27|TRBJ2-7|TRBD1
TGTGCCAGCATGTGGACAGGGGCTGGGGGCTACGAGCAGTACTTC
CASMWTGAGGYEQYF
>few|TRBV28|TRBJ2-1|NA
TGTGCCAGCAGTTTCTTGGCGAGGCCCCGGTCGCAGTTCTTC
CASSFLARPRSQFF
>NA|TRBV6-6|TRBJ2-5|TRBD1
TGTGCCAGCAGAGGACGACAGGGGAGTGAGCAGTACTTC
CASRGRQGSEQYF
>NA|TRBV5-1|TRBJ2-7|TRBD1
TGCGCCAGCAGCTCCTTTCTACCGGGACAGGGGAGTCGGGAGCAGTACTTC
CASSSFLPGQGSREQYF
>NA|TRBV30|TRBJ2-1|TRBD1
TGTGCCTGGAGTTCTAGGTGGGGGACAGGTCGCCTTAGTGAGCAGTTCTTC
CAWSSRWGTGRLSEQFF
>NA|TRBV4-1|TRBJ2-3|TRBD2
TGCGCCAGCAGCCCTCAACCGGGACTAGCGGCCATTGGGGGAACAGATACGCAGTATTTT
CASSPQPGLAAIGGTDTQYF
>NA|TRBV25-1|TRBJ2-2|TRBD2
TGTGCCAGCACCCAGCGGGAGTTTGGGACCGGGGAGCTGTTTTTT
CASTQREFGTGELFF
>NA|TRBV9|TRBJ2-3|TRBD2
TGTGCCAGCAGCGCTAGCGGGACAGTTACAGATACGCAGTATTTT
CASSASGTVTDTQYF
>NA|TRBV4-1|TRBJ2-1|NA
TGCGCCAGCAGCCAAGGGGCGGGCCGAGTGATTGAGCAGTTCTTC
CASSQGAGRVIEQFF
>once|TRBV5-4|TRBJ2-4|NA
TGTGCCAGCAGCCCGGGGGAAAACATTCAGTACTTC
CASSPGENIQYF
>NA|TRBV7-9|TRBJ1-5|NA
TGTTCCAGCAGCTCCACAGGAAATCAGCCCCAGCATTTT
CSSSSTGNQPQHF
>NA|TRBV2|TRBJ1-5|NA
TGTGCCAGCAGTTACAGCCTATCTAGCAATCAGCCCCAGCATTTT
CASSYSLSSNQPQHF
>once|TRBV18|TRBJ2-3|NA
TGTGCCAGCTTATTCAACGGGGGCACAGATACGCAGTATTTT
CASLFNGGTDTQYF
>NA|TRBV7-2|TRBJ2-1|NA
TGTGCCAGGTCGGCCGCGGGACCCAATGAGCAGTTCTTC
CARSAAGPNEQFF
>few|TRBV28|TRBJ1-1|NA
TGTGCCAGCAGTGCGACAGTTCGAGCTTTCTTT
CASSATVRAFF
>NA|TRBV28|TRBJ2-7|NA
TGTGCCAGCAGTTCCCTTCGCGTGGGCCTAACCTACGAGCAGTACTTC
CASSSLRVGLTYEQYF
>NA|TRBV4-1|TRBJ2-1|NA
TGCGCCAGCAGCCAAGATAGTACGAGTGCAGAGCAGTTCTTC
CASSQDSTSAEQFF
>NA|TRBV18|TRBJ1-5|NA
TGTGCCAGCTCCCCGGAGGTGGGCCAGCCCCAGCATTTT
CASSPEVGQPQHF
>few|TRBV6-1|TRBJ1-5|TRBD1
TGTGCCAGCAGCCCCAGGGGCAGGGGGAATCAGCCCCAGCATTTT
CASSPRGRGNQPQHF
>once|TRBV19|TRBJ2-6|TRBD1
TGTGCCAGCCCCGGGACAGCGATAACCAGGAAGGGGGCCAACGTCCTGACTTTC
CASPGTAITRKGANVLTF
>NA|TRBV7-2|TRBJ2-7|TRBD2
TGTGCCAGCAGCCTTAGCGGGGCTAAAGAGTACGAGCAGTACTTC
CASSLSGAKEYEQYF